Each of the 20 T cell receptor beta chains below was sequenced from the same sample in a study of blood T cells in healthy people across ages. Next came a second PCR, run for roughly 6 to 11 cycles, which used a sample-barcoded 5' primer along with a J-beta primer mix. TCRdb re-analysed the 5' RACE reads in MiXCR, keeping a single row per CDR3 protein. The sample contains 550,000 to 650,000 distinct CDR3 sequences, around 31% of which appear only once. Sequencing input: blood. The source of these receptors is an elderly woman in good health.

The sample holds many counts of this clonotype. This chain uses TRBV7-3 with TRBJ1-1, with 9 bases aligning to TRBD1. This CDR3 contains 14 residues. CDR1 and CDR2 (germline): SGHTA, FQGTGA. V lost 5 bases to trimming and J lost 3 bases; unmatched junction nucleotides: 4. The CDR3 sequence: CASSRDREDTEAFF. The DNA of the CDR3 is TGTGCCAGCAGCCGGGACAGGGAGGACACTGAAGCTTTCTTT. Supplemented by reference TRBV7-3 and TRBJ1-1, the full variable domain reads GAGVSQTPSNKVTEKGKYVELRCDPISGHTALYWYRQSLGQGPEFLIYFQGTGAADDSGLPNDRFFAVRPEGSVSTLKIQRTERGDSAVYLCASSRDREDTEAFFGQGTRLTVV.

The chain carries TRBV28 and TRBJ2-2, with 11 bases identical to TRBD1. V was pared by 8 bases and J by 5 bases, with 7 bases of the junction left unmatched. This CDR3 is 15 amino acids long. From germline, CDR1 is MDHEN and CDR2 SYDVKM. CDR3 protein: CASRRGQGVTGELFF. CDR3 nucleotide sequence: TGTGCCAGCCGCCGGGGACAGGGGGTGACCGGGGAGCTGTTTTTT.

This clonotype was counted between two and nine times. This may stem from a read error, because a much larger clone lies one nucleotide away. The V call is TRBV4-3, the J call TRBJ2-1, with 9 bases matching TRBD2. CDR3 length: 16 residues. CDR1 is LGHNA, CDR2 YSLEER, per germline. The chain's CDR3 is CASSRAGGSSYNERFF. The CDR3 DNA follows: TGCGCCAGCAGCCGAGCGGGGGGAAGCTCCTACAATGAGCGGTTCTTC.

The V and J genes are TRBV20-1 and TRBJ2-7; D possibly uses TRBD1 or TRBD2 (6 bases each). Trimming cost V 0 bases and J 9 bases, with 21 bases left between them. Germline CDR1 is DFQATT and CDR2 is SNEGSKA (reference sequence). This CDR3 contains 15 residues. The CDR3 DNA is TGCAGTGCTAGAGATTGGGGGGCCTCCTACAATGGGCAGTACTTC. It is translated as CSARDWGASYNGQYF.

Note on this clonotype: This may be a read error: a much more frequent sequence differs by one nucleotide. The V call is TRBV27, the J call TRBJ2-2; D is possibly TRBD1 (6 bases). Germline V lookup: CDR1 MNHEY, CDR2 SMNVEV (reference sequence). This CDR3 is built from 15 residues. CDR3 in amino acids: CASTPQGTNTGERFF. The CDR3 coding sequence is TGTGCCAGCACGCCTCAGGGGACGAACACCGGGGAGCGGTTTTTT.

This clonotype was picked up a small number of times. The rearrangement links TRBV11-2 to TRBJ1-1; D remains ambiguous. The CDR3 loop spans 15 amino acids. The V gene lost 1 base and the J gene lost 3 bases, with 12 bases spanning the gap. CDR1 and CDR2 (germline): SGHAT, FQNNGV. CDR3 loop: CASSLGSGLHTEAFF. CDR3 bases: TGTGCCAGCAGCTTAGGATCTGGTCTTCACACTGAAGCTTTCTTT. Supplemented by reference TRBV11-2 and TRBJ1-1, the full variable domain reads EAGVAQSPRYKIIEKRQSVAFWCNPISGHATLYWYQQILGQGPKLLIQFQNNGVVDDSQLPKDRFSAERLKGVDSTLKIQPAKLEDSAVYLCASSLGSGLHTEAFFGQGTRLTVV.

The V and J genes are TRBV12-3 or TRBV12-4 and TRBJ1-5; 7 nucleotides align to TRBD1. This CDR3 is built from 14 residues. The J segment lost 5 bases and the V segment lost 6 bases, leaving 7 bases of the junction unmatched. The CDR3 here is CASSMTGSHQPQHF. The CDR3, as DNA: TGTGCCAGCAGCATGACAGGGAGCCATCAGCCCCAGCATTTT.

This clonotype was seen at least ten times. The chain is built from TRBV6-1 and TRBJ2-1; D is perhaps TRBD1 or TRBD2 (5 bases each). CDR3 size: 15 residues. V gave up 3 bases and J gave up 1 base, with 10 bases separating them. CDR1 is MNHNS and CDR2 is SASEGT in the germline V gene. CDR3 residues: CASSEVWGSYNEQFF. CDR3 bases: TGTGCCAGCAGTGAGGTGTGGGGGTCCTACAATGAGCAGTTCTTC.

Concerning this clonotype: A much bigger clone sits one base away, suggesting this may be a read error. This chain uses TRBV20-1 with TRBJ2-5, with a weak D call TRBD1 (5 bases). The J call may be incorrect, as the DNA end agrees better with TRBJ2-1. Germline assignment: CDR1 DFQATT and CDR2 SNEGSKA (reference sequence). This CDR3 contains 11 residues. CDR3 residues: CSGTSQETQFF. CDR3 sequence (DNA): TGCAGTGGGACATCCCAAGAGACCCAGTTCTTC.

This CDR3 is CASSLSGQGPYGQFF. DNA for the CDR3: TGTGCCAGCAGCCTCTCGGGACAGGGCCCTTACGGGCAGTTCTTC. V and J are TRBV5-6 and TRBJ2-1, with 9 positions matching TRBD1. This CDR3 has 15 residues. Trimming removed 4 bases from V and 12 bases from J; junction bases left unmatched: 14. CDR1 and CDR2 (germline): SGHDT, YYEEEE.

This clonotype was counted ten times or more. V is TRBV11-1 and J is TRBJ1-1; D call uncertain. CDR1 SGHAT and CDR2 FQDESV come from the germline V gene (reference sequence). The CDR3 covers 13 residues. Deletions cut 1 base from V and 0 bases from J, with 3 bases between. The CDR3 region is CASSLEMNTEAFF. The CDR3, as DNA: TGTGCCAGCAGCTTAGAAATGAACACTGAAGCTTTCTTT.

The chain combines TRBV12-3 or TRBV12-4 with TRBJ2-1, with 7 bases lining up with TRBD2. The V and J ends lost 10 bases and 2 bases, in that order; junction bases with no gene match: 5. The CDR3 totals 13 residues. DNA for the CDR3: TGTGCCACCCAAGGACTAGCCTACAATGAGCAGTTCTTC. This codes for CATQGLAYNEQFF.

This clonotype appeared many times. J is TRBJ2-1 and V is TRBV9; the D is unclear. V was pared by 0 bases and J by 0 bases, with 13 bases between. Per germline, CDR1 SGDLS and CDR2 YYNGEE. This CDR3 is 17 amino acids long. The CDR3 DNA sequence: TGTGCCAGCAGCGTAGCTCGCGGCTTGAGCTCCTACAATGAGCAGTTCTTC. Its translation is CASSVARGLSSYNEQFF.

In this sample, this clonotype turned up a few times. The chain combines TRBV5-6 with TRBJ1-2, with 11 bases matching TRBD1. CDR3 length equals 15 residues. Germline lookup yields CDR1 SGHDT and CDR2 YYEEEE. Germline trimming cut 4 bases from V and 8 bases from J; bases unmatched to any gene: 10. CDR3 nucleotides: TGTGCCAGCAGCCTACGGACAGGGGGCTGCGCGGGCTACACCTTC. Residues: CASSLRTGGCAGYTF.

The rearrangement uses TRBV28 and TRBJ2-5, with 8 nucleotides matching TRBD2. There are 17 residues in the CDR3. The germline gives CDR1 MDHEN, CDR2 SYDVKM. Germline trimming cut 5 bases from V and 4 bases from J; bases unmatched to any gene: 15. DNA of the CDR3: TGTGCCAGCAGTGAATCCGGGACGGGGGGGCGTCGAGAGACCCAGTACTTC. Translation gives CASSESGTGGRRETQYF.

This clonotype was seen repeatedly, ten times or more. The genes are TRBV20-1 and TRBJ2-5; 7 bases line up with TRBD2. CDR1 is DFQATT, CDR2 SNEGSKA, per germline (reference sequence). V trimming: 0 bases; J trimming: 5 bases; junction bases outside the gene matches: 6. This CDR3 spans 14 amino acids. For the CDR3, the DNA is TGCAGTGCTAGAGAGTGGAGGGGAGGGGAGACCCAGTACTTC. It is translated as CSAREWRGGETQYF.

DNA for the CDR3: TGTGCCATCAGTGTGACATCGGGACAGGGGGCTCTCGGCTACACCTTC. Protein sequence: CAISVTSGQGALGYTF. The rearrangement joins TRBV10-3 to TRBJ1-2; 12 bases align to TRBD1. The germline CDR1 and CDR2 sequences are ENHRY and SYGVKD. The CDR3 has 16 residues. The V and J ends lost 4 bases and 8 bases, in that order; junction bases with no gene match: 11.

As concerns this clonotype: A read error may explain this, as a much larger clone is one base away. The genes are TRBV2 and TRBJ2-3, with D perhaps matching TRBD2 (6 bases). The CDR3 runs 17 residues. V lost 4 bases, J lost 6 bases, and 23 bases lay in between. Germline V gene lookup returns CDR1 SNHLY and CDR2 FYNNEI. CDR3 residues: CASSVTRKIRGRDTQYF. The DNA for the CDR3 is TGTGCCAGCAGTGTTACTAGAAAAATACGGGGGAGGGATACGCAGTATTTT.

This clonotype was detected many times. The J gene is TRBJ2-7, the V gene TRBV4-1; 9 bases fit TRBD1. J was trimmed by 0 bases and V by 4 bases; bases with no gene match: 10. The CDR3 is made up of 17 amino acids. The germline V gene has CDR1 MGHRA and CDR2 YSYEKL. CDR3 in DNA: TGCGCCAGCAGCCTCGTCTTCGGACAGGGGACCTCCTACGAGCAGTACTTC. Translation gives CASSLVFGQGTSYEQYF.

This clonotype was counted ten times or more. This chain connects TRBV4-3 to TRBJ2-2, with 7 bases matching TRBD1. Germline values: CDR1 LGHNA, CDR2 YSLEER. V lost 10 bases and J lost 6; bases outside the gene matches: 11. CDR3 length equals 14 residues. The CDR3 is CATQWRQGPGELFF. CDR3 coding DNA: TGCGCCACCCAATGGAGACAGGGTCCCGGGGAGCTGTTTTTT.